The T cell receptor (beta chain) under discussion was sequenced for a study of shared clonotypes between healthy human individuals. Per germline, CDR1 MNHNS and CDR2 SASEGT. CDR3 length: 15 amino acids. The junction had 8 bases not matched to a gene; V was cut back by 4 bases and J by 5 bases. TCRdb's copy holds only in-frame clones and misses some; the assay was immunoSEQ multiplex PCR. The sample contains more than 2 million clones, 95% of which appear only once. Whole-study results and caveats: Expectations were that clonotype sharing among donors would be affected by sequencing depth. Naive CD4 clonotypes were shared across a handful of donors at roughly 4.6%.

As concerns this clone: Its antigen is not identified.

The chain is built from TRBV6-1 and TRBJ1-5; 7 positions agree with TRBD1. This receptor was obtained from a man aged 18 to 30 in good health. The sequenced sample consisted of naive CD4+ T cells sorted from blood. Described subset: CD45RA+ positively selected. The CDR3: CASSGQGGGHQPQHF. In DNA, the CDR3 is TGTGCCAGCAGTGGACAGGGCGGAGGACATCAGCCCCAGCATTTT.